One sample yielded the 14 T cell receptor beta chains listed below, sequenced in a study of blood T cell repertoires in COVID-19. This table comes from immunoSEQ multiplex PCR, and its TCRdb copy is limited to in-frame clones, with some not included. The sample lists roughly 79,000 clones, approximately 88% occurring once. The specimen sequenced was peripheral blood. The receptors come from a woman aged 50 to 65 with acute or convalescent COVID-19.

In its sample, this clone was seen once. This sequence joins TRBV19 and TRBJ1-5, with 7 bases that match TRBD1. The CDR3 has 15 amino acids. Germline values: CDR1 LNHDA, CDR2 SQIVND (reference sequence). Trimming cost V 6 bases and J 0 bases; bases outside gene matches: 5. As DNA, the CDR3 is TGTGCCAGTAGCGGGACAGACAATAGCAATCAGCCCCAGCATTTT. It translates to CASSGTDNSNQPQHF.

The J gene is TRBJ1-1, the V gene TRBV11-1; 8 bases map to TRBD1. CDR1 is SGHAT and CDR2 is FQDESV in the germline V gene (reference sequence). The CDR3 covers 16 residues. Unmatched junction bases numbered 11, after V lost 5 bases and J lost 3 bases. CDR3 residues: CASSPWTGQVDTEAFF. Written as DNA, the CDR3 is TGTGCCAGCAGCCCATGGACAGGGCAGGTTGACACTGAAGCTTTCTTT.

The rearrangement joins TRBV29-1 to TRBJ1-4, with 7 bases matching TRBD1. Unmatched junction bases numbered 9, after V lost 4 bases and J lost 4 bases. This CDR3 comprises 15 residues. Germline CDR1 SQVTM, CDR2 ANQGSEA. CDR3 sequence: CSVGQGWGVNEKLFF. As DNA, the CDR3 is TGCAGCGTTGGACAGGGATGGGGTGTTAATGAAAAACTGTTTTTT.

This CDR3 reads CAWSAGYGEQFF. In DNA, the CDR3 is TGTGCCTGGAGTGCGGGTTATGGTGAGCAGTTCTTC. The rearrangement links TRBV30 to TRBJ2-1; D ambiguous. The CDR3 runs 12 residues. Germline V gene sequence: CDR1 GTSNPN, CDR2 SVGIG (reference sequence). V lost 1 base and J lost 9, with 10 bases in between.

On this clone: Other DNA sequences from this sample encode an identical CDR3 as well. The chain recombines TRBV18 with TRBJ1-2; the D gene is possibly TRBD1 (6 bases). The germline V gene has CDR1 KGHSH and CDR2 LQKENI. The CDR3 consists of 17 residues. The germline V and J ends were trimmed by 4 bases and 6 bases, with 24 bases remaining between them. CDR3 bases: TGTGCCAGCTCACTTGCCGGGACATTCCAGAGCCGGGATGGCTACACCTTC. Protein sequence: CASSLAGTFQSRDGYTF.

The genes are TRBV12-3 or TRBV12-4 and TRBJ1-2; D might be TRBD1 (6 bases). This CDR3 is 13 amino acids long. The V gene lost 4 bases and the J gene lost 5 bases, with 11 bases spanning the gap. This CDR3 is CASSSAGEYGYTF. In DNA, the CDR3 is TGTGCCAGCAGTTCGGCAGGGGAATATGGCTACACCTTC.

The chain is built from TRBV6-5 and TRBJ1-6; D may be TRBD1 (6 bases). The germline gives CDR1 MNHEY, CDR2 SVGAGI. Between the trimmed V and J ends, which lost 7 bases and 6 bases, there was a span of 13 bases. This CDR3 spans 14 amino acids. This CDR3 reads CASNTGQVNSPLHF. CDR3 nucleotides: TGTGCCAGCAATACAGGGCAAGTTAATTCACCCCTCCACTTT.

The rearrangement joins TRBV5-1 to TRBJ2-7; 8 nucleotides align to TRBD1. Germline assignment: CDR1 SGHRS and CDR2 YFSETQ. With V trimmed by 4 bases and J by 4 bases, 7 bases remained unmatched. The CDR3 is made up of 14 amino acids. The CDR3 is CASSLDRVYYEQYF. The CDR3 DNA reads as TGCGCCAGCAGCCTGGACAGGGTGTATTACGAGCAGTACTTC.

This chain connects TRBV19 to TRBJ1-2, with 7 bases lining up with TRBD1. V trimming: 7 bases; J trimming: 3 bases; junction bases outside the gene matches: 8. The germline CDR1 and CDR2 sequences are LNHDA and SQIVND (reference sequence). This CDR3 is built from 14 residues. Here the CDR3 reads CASIKTRGDYGYTF. CDR3 sequence (DNA): TGTGCCAGTATCAAGACCAGGGGGGACTATGGCTACACCTTC. Complete variable domain (other parts from reference TRBV19 and TRBJ1-2): DGGITQSPKYLFRKEGQNVTLSCEQNLNHDAMYWYRQDPGQGLRLIYYSQIVNDFQKGDIAEGYSVSREKKESFPLTVTSAQKNPTAFYLCASIKTRGDYGYTFGSGTRLTVV.

The rearrangement links TRBV6-5 to TRBJ1-3; TRBD1 matches at 8 bases. Germline CDR1 reads MNHEY; CDR2 reads SVGAGI. Trimming took 6 bases from V and 2 from J; bases not matched to a gene: 3. The length of the CDR3 is 14 residues. The CDR3 sequence: CASREGQAGNTIYF. The DNA of the CDR3 is TGTGCCAGCAGAGAGGGACAGGCTGGAAACACCATATATTTT.

This sequence joins TRBV9 and TRBJ2-1, with D possibly matching TRBD2 (6 bases). V gave up 0 bases and J gave up 5 bases, with 9 bases separating them. Germline CDR1 reads SGDLS; CDR2 reads YYNGEE. The CDR3 contains 14 residues. CDR3 in amino acids: CASSVVGGNNEQFF. In DNA form, the CDR3 reads TGTGCCAGCAGCGTAGTAGGAGGGAACAATGAGCAGTTCTTC.

Only a few counts were recorded for this clone. V gene TRBV6-5 combines with J gene TRBJ2-1, with a possible D match to TRBD2 (5 bases). The CDR3 is 15 residues long. The germline V gene encodes CDR1 MNHEY and CDR2 SVGAGI. With 4 bases removed from V and 0 bases from J, the gap between germline ends came to 10 bases. The CDR3, as DNA: TGTGCCAGCAGTTGGGAGAAGAGCTCCTACAATGAGCAGTTCTTC. This gives the protein CASSWEKSSYNEQFF.

The J gene is TRBJ2-1, the V gene TRBV7-8; TRBD2 agrees at 7 bases. CDR3 length: 13 residues. From germline, CDR1 is SGHVS and CDR2 FQNEAQ. After removal of 5 bases from V and 5 bases from J, the junction contained 3 bases not matched to a gene. The CDR3 DNA is TGTGCCAGCAGCCCCGGGACTAACAATGAGCAGTTCTTC. It translates to CASSPGTNNEQFF.

V usage is TRBV7-9 and J usage is TRBJ1-5, with D possibly being TRBD1 (6 bases). The V gene lost 8 bases and the J gene lost 3 bases, with 14 bases spanning the gap. The CDR3 length is 14 residues. Germline V lookup: CDR1 SEHNR, CDR2 FQNEAQ (reference sequence). CDR3 in amino acids: CASAGGGFNQPQHF. The CDR3 nucleotides read TGTGCCAGCGCCGGGGGGGGCTTCAATCAGCCCCAGCATTTT.